This T cell receptor beta chain is drawn from a study of shared clonotypes between healthy human individuals. In the study overall: The plates for each donor numbered three CD4 naive, three CD4 memory, two CD8 naive and one CD8 memory.

This CDR3 contains 15 residues. Unmatched junction bases numbered 4, after V lost 2 bases and J lost 0 bases. Germline assignment: CDR1 SGDLS and CDR2 YYNGEE. Only CD45RO-negative cells positively selected for CCR7 counted as naive CD8 cells, so terminally differentiated effector memory CD45RA+ cells were excluded. About this clone: Other DNA sequences in this sample translate to the same CDR3.

Profiling relied on immunoSEQ multiplex PCR, and the TCRdb table lists in-frame clones only, not all of them. The sample records about 2.1 million clones, around 93% being singletons. V usage is TRBV9 and J usage is TRBJ2-7; 8 positions agree with TRBD1. The sequence derives from a man younger than 30 in good health. Some clones in this sample may be carry-over from other donors' samples. Sequencing was done on a sample of naive CD8+ T cells from PBMCs. The CDR3, as DNA: TGTGCCAGCAGCGTTGGGGACAGGCCCTCCTACGAGCAGTACTTC. Translated, it gives CASSVGDRPSYEQYF.